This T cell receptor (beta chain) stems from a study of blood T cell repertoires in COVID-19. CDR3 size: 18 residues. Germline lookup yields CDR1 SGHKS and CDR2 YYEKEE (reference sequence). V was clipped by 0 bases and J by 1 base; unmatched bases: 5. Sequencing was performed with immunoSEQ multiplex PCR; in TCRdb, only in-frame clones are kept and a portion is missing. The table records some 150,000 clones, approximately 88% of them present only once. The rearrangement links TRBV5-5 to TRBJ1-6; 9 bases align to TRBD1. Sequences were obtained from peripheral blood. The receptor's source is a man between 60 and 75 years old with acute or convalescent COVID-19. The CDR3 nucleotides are TGTGCCAGCAGCTTGGCCGGGACAGGGTGGTCCTATAATTCACCCCTCCACTTT. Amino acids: CASSLAGTGWSYNSPLHF. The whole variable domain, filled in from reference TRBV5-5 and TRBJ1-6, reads DAGVTQSPTHLIKTRGQQVTLRCSPISGHKSVSWYQQVLGQGPQFIFQYYEKEERGRGNFPDRFSARQFPNYSSELNVNALLLGDSALYLCASSLAGTGWSYNSPLHFGNGTRLTVT.